Described below is a single T cell receptor beta chain sequence and its context. Germline CDR1 reads MGHDK; CDR2 reads SYGVNS. The CDR3 is 14 amino acids. The V and J ends lost 6 bases and 7 bases respectively, with 13 bases between them. As processed by the authors: Nucleated cell number was recorded as an estimate derived from reference gene primer amplification. Generated by immunoSEQ multiplex PCR, the TCRdb table keeps only in-frame clones and is missing some. V and J calls plus clone size are reproduced from that table; the DNA served to infer D and trimming. The sample consists of around 75,000 clones, approximately 90% of them appearing once. This record comes from a study of blood T cell repertoires in COVID-19. Study-level background: Samples of COVID-19 (acute and convalescent) were obtained from the United States, Italy and Spain. PBMCs, B-cell-depleted T cells, or T cells were the source of the cDNA or gDNA that made up the material.

This TCR came from a man between 60 and 75 years old with acute or convalescent COVID-19. The sample taken for sequencing was peripheral blood. The V gene is TRBV25-1, the J gene TRBJ1-6, with D possibly matching TRBD1 (6 bases). In nucleotides, the CDR3 is TGTGCCAGCAGGCGAGGGGGGGGGAATTCACCCCTCCACTTT. Translated: CASRRGGGNSPLHF.